The T cell receptor beta chain under discussion was sequenced for a study of blood T cell repertoires in COVID-19. On the study more broadly: Spain, Italy and the United States supplied samples that represented acute and convalescent COVID-19.

The junction had 8 bases not matched to a gene; V was cut back by 4 bases and J by 2 bases. From germline, CDR1 is SGHDT and CDR2 YYEEEE. This CDR3 has 17 amino acids. Assay: immunoSEQ multiplex PCR; the TCRdb copy retains only in-frame clones and omits some. The table records a few hundred thousand clones, around 86% of them present only once. This clonotype originated in a woman aged 40 to 49 with acute COVID-19. The chain links TRBV5-6 to TRBJ2-1; 11 bases are shared with TRBD2. Sequencing used PBMCs or T cells enriched from blood (not recorded which). CDR3 nucleotides: TGTGCCAGCAGCCCATATCGGACTAGCGGGCCCTACAATGAGCAGTTCTTC. Amino acids: CASSPYRTSGPYNEQFF.